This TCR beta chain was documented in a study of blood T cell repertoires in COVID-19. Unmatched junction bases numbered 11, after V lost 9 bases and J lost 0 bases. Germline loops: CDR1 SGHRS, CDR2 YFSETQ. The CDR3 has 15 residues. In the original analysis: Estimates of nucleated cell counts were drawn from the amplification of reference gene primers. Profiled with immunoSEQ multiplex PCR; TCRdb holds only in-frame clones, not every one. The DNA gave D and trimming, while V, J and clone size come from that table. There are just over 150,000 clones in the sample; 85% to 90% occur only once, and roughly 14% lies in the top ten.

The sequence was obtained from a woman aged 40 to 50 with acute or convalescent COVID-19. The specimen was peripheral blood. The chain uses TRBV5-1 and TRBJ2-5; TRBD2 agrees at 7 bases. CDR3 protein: CATTRGGRDQETQYF. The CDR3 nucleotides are TGCGCCACCACCCGCGGGGGAAGGGACCAAGAGACCCAGTACTTC.